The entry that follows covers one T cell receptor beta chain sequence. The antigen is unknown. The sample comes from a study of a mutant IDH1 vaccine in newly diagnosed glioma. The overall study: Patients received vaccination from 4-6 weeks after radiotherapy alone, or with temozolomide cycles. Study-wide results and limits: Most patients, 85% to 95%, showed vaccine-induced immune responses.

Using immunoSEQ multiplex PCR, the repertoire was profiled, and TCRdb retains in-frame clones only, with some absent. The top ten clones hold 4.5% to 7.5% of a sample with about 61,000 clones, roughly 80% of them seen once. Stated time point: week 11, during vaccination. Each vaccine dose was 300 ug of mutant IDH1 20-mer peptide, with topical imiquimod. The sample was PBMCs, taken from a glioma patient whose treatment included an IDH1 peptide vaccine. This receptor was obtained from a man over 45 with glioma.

CDR3: CASSLGWQGASETQYF. CDR3 nucleotides: TGTGCCAGCAGCTTGGGTTGGCAGGGGGCTTCAGAGACCCAGTACTTC. This chain connects TRBV5-8 to TRBJ2-5, with 8 bases that match TRBD1. The CDR3 length is 16 residues. Germline V CDR1 and CDR2: SGHTS, YDEGEE. V lost 0 bases to trimming and J lost 4 bases; unmatched junction nucleotides: 8.